The next 10 T cell receptor beta chains were all read from a single sample in a study of molecular identifiers for immune sequencing clone quantification. TCRdb independently ran MiXCR on the PCR reads; one entry per CDR3 protein. This sample carries approximately 100,000 distinct CDR3 sequences, under 40% of them seen once, and the ten largest clones take less than 5.5%. Sequences were obtained from naive CD8+ T cells from blood, with Jurkat cell RNA spiked in. Subset of the sample: FACS-sorted CD8+CD4-CCR7+CD45RA+ naive T cells. These receptors originate from a human donor in good health. Some libraries in this study had Jurkat cell RNA spiked in.

Worth noting for this clonotype: A much larger clonotype is one base distant, so this may be a read error. This chain uses TRBV20-1 with TRBJ2-3, with 13 bases that match TRBD2. The CDR3 extends over 17 amino acids. Germline V lookup: CDR1 DFQATT, CDR2 SNEGSKA (reference sequence). The junction had 16 bases not matched to a gene; V was cut back by 5 bases and J by 8 bases. The CDR3 DNA reads as TGCAGTGCTGCCCCTGGACTAGCGGGAGCCCCTGCAGGTACGCAGTATTTT. This encodes CSAAPGLAGAPAGTQYF.

In this sample, this clonotype turned up many times. This chain joins TRBV4-3 and TRBJ2-7; the D is unclear. Trimming took 5 bases from V and 10 from J, leaving 18 bases between them. Germline V gene data show CDR1 as LGHNA and CDR2 as YSLEER. This CDR3 is built from 13 residues. CDR3 region: CASSEGPPLKQYF. The CDR3 coding sequence is TGCGCCAGCAGCGAAGGCCCCCCCTTAAAACAGTACTTC.

The rearrangement joins TRBV20-1 to TRBJ2-3, with D perhaps being TRBD1 or TRBD2 (6 bases each). Trimming shortened V by 0 bases and J by 3 bases, and 22 bases separated the two germline ends. The CDR3 extends over 18 amino acids. CDR1 and CDR2 (germline): DFQATT, SNEGSKA (reference sequence). In DNA form, the CDR3 reads TGCAGTGCTAGAGATTGGAGGGTCAATGGACAGTGGACAGATACGCAGTATTTT. Amino acids: CSARDWRVNGQWTDTQYF.

The genes are TRBV14 and TRBJ2-7; 9 positions agree with TRBD1. The CDR3 is 15 amino acids. V was clipped by 2 bases and J by 6 bases; unmatched bases: 8. Germline assignment: CDR1 SGHDN and CDR2 FVKESK. Written as DNA, the CDR3 is TGTGCCAGCAGCCAACCGGGACAGGGTTTTCTCGAGCAGTACTTC. This gives the protein CASSQPGQGFLEQYF.

This clonotype was seen only a few times. The chain carries TRBV28 and TRBJ2-5; perhaps TRBD2 as D (5 bases). V lost 7 bases to trimming and J lost 7 bases, with 13 bases between them. The CDR3 length is 12 residues. Looked up from germline, CDR1 is MDHEN and CDR2 is SYDVKM. The CDR3 here is CASIGVSGTQYF. CDR3 DNA sequence: TGTGCCAGCATCGGGGTTTCGGGGACCCAGTACTTC.

The rearrangement joins TRBV4-2 to TRBJ1-4; D is ambiguous. CDR1 and CDR2 (germline): LGHNA, YNFKEQ. The CDR3 has 14 amino acids. Trimming cost V 4 bases and J 8 bases, with 14 bases left between them. For the CDR3, the DNA is TGTGCCAGCAGCCTTCCCCAGGCGGAAGAAAAACTGTTTTTT. Its protein product is CASSLPQAEEKLFF.

This clonotype occurred many times. The chain couples TRBV7-2 to TRBJ2-7, with 9 positions matching TRBD1. The CDR3 extends over 15 amino acids. Looked up from germline, CDR1 is SGHTA and CDR2 is FQGNSA. V trimming: 3 bases; J trimming: 0 bases; junction bases outside the gene matches: 3. The CDR3 spells CASSFGQGYSYEQYF. DNA for the CDR3: TGTGCCAGCAGCTTCGGACAGGGGTACTCCTACGAGCAGTACTTC.

V usage is TRBV20-1 and J usage is TRBJ2-3; D gene unclear. Germline V gene sequence: CDR1 DFQATT, CDR2 SNEGSKA (reference sequence). CDR3 length: 15 amino acids. Between the trimmed V and J ends, which lost 2 bases and 6 bases, there was a span of 18 bases. The CDR3 DNA reads TGCAGTGCTAGATTTCCAACCTCGGTTTCGGATACGCAGTATTTT. Translated: CSARFPTSVSDTQYF.

The V gene is TRBV5-3, the J gene TRBJ2-7, with 15 bases lining up with TRBD2. TRBV5-3 is designated an ORF whose function remains uncertain. V was pared by 8 bases and J by 3 bases, with 15 bases of the junction left unmatched. The CDR3 consists of 18 residues. CDR3 in DNA: TGTGCCAGCCCTCATGGGGGCGGACTAGCGGGAGGGAGCTACGAGCAGTACTTC. It codes for CASPHGGGLAGGSYEQYF.

Only a few counts were recorded for this clonotype. The chain has TRBV6-1 and TRBJ2-7; D not certain. Per germline, CDR1 MNHNS and CDR2 SASEGT. Trimming pared 6 bases from V and 4 bases from J, leaving 7 bases between. This CDR3 has 11 residues. The CDR3 DNA follows: TGTGCCAGCAGGCTAGGGTACGAGCAGTACTTC. Translating gives CASRLGYEQYF.